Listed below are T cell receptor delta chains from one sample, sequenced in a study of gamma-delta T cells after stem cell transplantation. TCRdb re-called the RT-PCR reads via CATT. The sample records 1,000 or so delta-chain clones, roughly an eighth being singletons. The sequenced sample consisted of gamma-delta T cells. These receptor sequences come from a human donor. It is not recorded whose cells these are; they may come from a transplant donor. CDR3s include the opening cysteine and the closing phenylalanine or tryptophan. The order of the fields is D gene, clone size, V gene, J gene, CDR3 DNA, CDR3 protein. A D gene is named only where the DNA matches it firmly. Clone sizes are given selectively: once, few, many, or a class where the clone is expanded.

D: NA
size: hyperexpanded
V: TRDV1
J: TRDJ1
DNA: TGTGCTCTTGGGGAACTAGGGACTCTTCCTAAGTCTGACTGGGGCCCTTACACCGATAAACTCATCTTT
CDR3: CALGELGTLPKSDWGPYTDKLIF

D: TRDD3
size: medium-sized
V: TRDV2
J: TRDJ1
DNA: TGTGCCTGTGAGAAACTGGGGGATACTCTTGCCGATAAACTCATCTTT
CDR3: CACEKLGDTLADKLIF

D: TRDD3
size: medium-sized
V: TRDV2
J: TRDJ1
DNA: TGTGCCTGTGACGCACTCCTCCTGGGGGATCCTTACACCGATAAACTCATCTTT
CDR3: CACDALLLGDPYTDKLIF

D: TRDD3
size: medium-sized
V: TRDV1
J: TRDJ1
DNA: TGTGCTCTTGGGGACTCCAAGGGGGATTTTCCTAACGTTGGGGGATACGGTGGCGATAAACTCATCTTT
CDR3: CALGDSKGDFPNVGGYGGDKLIF

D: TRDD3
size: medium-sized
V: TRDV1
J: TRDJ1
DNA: TGTGCTCTTGGCATGGGCCTTCTCAATACTGGGGGACACCCATACACCGATAAACTCATCTTT
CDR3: CALGMGLLNTGGHPYTDKLIF

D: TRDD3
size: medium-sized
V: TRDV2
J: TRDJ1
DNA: TGTGCCTGTGACACTCTCCTACTGGGGGATACTGGGTACACCGATAAACTCATCTTT
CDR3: CACDTLLLGDTGYTDKLIF

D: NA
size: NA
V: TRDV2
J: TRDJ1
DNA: TGTGCCTGTGACGCGTGGTCCAACACCGATAAACTCATCTTT
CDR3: CACDAWSNTDKLIF

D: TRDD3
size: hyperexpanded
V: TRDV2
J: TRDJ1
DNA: TGTGCCTGTGACACCGTATCACTGGGGGAGAACGATAAACTCATCTTT
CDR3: CACDTVSLGENDKLIF

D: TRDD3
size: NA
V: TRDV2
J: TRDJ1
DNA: TGTGCCTGTGACATCTTACTGGGGGATAAACTCATCTTT
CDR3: CACDILLGDKLIF

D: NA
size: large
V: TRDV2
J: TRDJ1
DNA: TGTGCCTGTGACACGTGGGGTAACACCGATAAACTCATCTTT
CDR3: CACDTWGNTDKLIF

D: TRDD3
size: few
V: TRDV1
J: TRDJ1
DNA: TGTGCTCTTGGGGACTCGGCTCATTCCTACTCCGGTGGTGGGGGATACCTCTCGTACACCGATAAACTCATCTTT
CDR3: CALGDSAHSYSGGGGYLSYTDKLIF

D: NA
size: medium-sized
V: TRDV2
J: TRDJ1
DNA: TGTGCCTGTGACCCCTTAGGGGATCCCGATAAACTCATCTTT
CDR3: CACDPLGDPDKLIF

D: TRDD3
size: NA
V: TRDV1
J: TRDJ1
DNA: TGTGCTCTTGGGGAATTCCCCACTTCCGGAACCGTACTGGGGGACCTGGACTACACCGATAAGCTCATCTTT
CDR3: CALGEFPTSGTVLGDLDYTDKLIF

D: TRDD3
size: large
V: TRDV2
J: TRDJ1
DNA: TGTGCCTGTGACACAATCCGTACTGGGGGTCCCCTACATGACACCGATAAACTCATCTTT
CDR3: CACDTIRTGGPLHDTDKLIF

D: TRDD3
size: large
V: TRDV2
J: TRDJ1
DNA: TGTGCCTGTGACACCGTAGCTGGGGGATACGGGGCTCGCACCGATAAACTCATCTTT
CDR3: CACDTVAGGYGARTDKLIF

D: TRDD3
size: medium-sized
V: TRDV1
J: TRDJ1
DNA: TGTGCTCTTGGGGAGGATTCTTCCCCGGCACTGGGGGGGAAACTCATCTTT
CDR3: CALGEDSSPALGGKLIF

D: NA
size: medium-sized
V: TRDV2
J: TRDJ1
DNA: TGTGCCTGTGACACAATTGGGTATGCCGCGGGTTCGCCGACACTGGCGCCTAAACTCATCTTT
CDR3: CACDTIGYAAGSPTLAPKLIF

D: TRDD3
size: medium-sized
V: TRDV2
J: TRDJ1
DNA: TGTGCCTGTGACTCTTTACTGGGGGACTACACCGATAAACTCATCTTT
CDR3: CACDSLLGDYTDKLIF

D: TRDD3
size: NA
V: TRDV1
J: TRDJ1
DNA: TGTGCTCTTGGGGAAACCCCGCCTCGGGGATACTGGGGGATACCGGCCGATAAACTCATCTTT
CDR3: CALGETPPRGYWGIPADKLIF

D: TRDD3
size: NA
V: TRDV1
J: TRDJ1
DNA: TGTGCTCTTGGGGAAGGTACACCACTTCCTGGTAACAGTTGGGGGATACAGTTCTCCTTGACTGATAAACTCATCTTT
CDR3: CALGEGTPLPGNSWGIQFSLTDKLIF

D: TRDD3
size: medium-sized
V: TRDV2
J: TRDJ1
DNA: TGTGCCTGTGACACGGTGGGTACTGGGGGATACGACGAAACCGATAAACTCATCTTT
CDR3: CACDTVGTGGYDETDKLIF

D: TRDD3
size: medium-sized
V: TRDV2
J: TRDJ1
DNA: TGTGCCTGTGACCTACTGGGGGACGATAAACTCATCTTT
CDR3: CACDLLGDDKLIF